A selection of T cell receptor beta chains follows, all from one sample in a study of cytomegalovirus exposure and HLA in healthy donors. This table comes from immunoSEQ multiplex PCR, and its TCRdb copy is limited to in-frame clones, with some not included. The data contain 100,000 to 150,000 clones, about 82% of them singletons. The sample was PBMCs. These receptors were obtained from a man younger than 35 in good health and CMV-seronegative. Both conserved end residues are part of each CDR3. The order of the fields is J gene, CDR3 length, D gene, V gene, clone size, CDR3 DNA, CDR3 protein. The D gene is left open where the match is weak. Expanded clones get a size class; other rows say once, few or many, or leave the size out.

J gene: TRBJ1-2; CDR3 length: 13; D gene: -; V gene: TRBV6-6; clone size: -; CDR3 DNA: TGTGCCAGCAGTGCACAGGTGGACTATGGCTACACCTTC; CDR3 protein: CASSAQVDYGYTF
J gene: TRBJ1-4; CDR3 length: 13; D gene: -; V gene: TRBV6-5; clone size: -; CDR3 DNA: TGTGCCAGCAGTACTGGACTTAGAGAAAAACTGTTTTTT; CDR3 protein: CASSTGLREKLFF
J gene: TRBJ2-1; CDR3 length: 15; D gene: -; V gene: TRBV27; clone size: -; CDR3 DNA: TGTGCCAGCAGTTTAAGCTTAAGCTCCTACAATGAGCAGTTCTTC; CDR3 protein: CASSLSLSSYNEQFF
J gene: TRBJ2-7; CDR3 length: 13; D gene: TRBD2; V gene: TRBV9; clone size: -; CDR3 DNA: TGTGCCAGCAGCGGGGGACTATCCTACGAGCAGTACTTC; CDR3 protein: CASSGGLSYEQYF
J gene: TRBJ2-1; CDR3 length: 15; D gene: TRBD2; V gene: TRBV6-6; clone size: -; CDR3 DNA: TGTGCCAGCAGTTACGTAACTAGCGGGGGAAATGAGCAGTTCTTC; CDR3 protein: CASSYVTSGGNEQFF
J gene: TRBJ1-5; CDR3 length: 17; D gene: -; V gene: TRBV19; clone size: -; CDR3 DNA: TGTGCCAGTAGTATCGGGATAGCTGGGTATAGCAATCAGCCCCAGCATTTT; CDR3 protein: CASSIGIAGYSNQPQHF
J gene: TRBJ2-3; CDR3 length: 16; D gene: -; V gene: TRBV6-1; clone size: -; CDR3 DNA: TGTGCCAGCAGTGAAAGGGCGGGACCAAGCACAGATACGCAGTATTTT; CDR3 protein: CASSERAGPSTDTQYF
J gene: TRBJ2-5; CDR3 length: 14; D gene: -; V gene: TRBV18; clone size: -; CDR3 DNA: TGTGCCAGCTCACCAATGCAGGGTGTAGAGACCCAGTACTTC; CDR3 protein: CASSPMQGVETQYF
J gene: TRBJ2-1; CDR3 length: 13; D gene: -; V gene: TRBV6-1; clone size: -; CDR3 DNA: TGTGCCAGCAACCGGGACATCTACAATGAGCAGTTCTTC; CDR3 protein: CASNRDIYNEQFF
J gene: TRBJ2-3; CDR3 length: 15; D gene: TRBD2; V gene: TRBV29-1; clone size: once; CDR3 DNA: TGCAGCGCTAAAAGGACTAGCGGACGCACAGATACGCAGTATTTT; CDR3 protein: CSAKRTSGRTDTQYF
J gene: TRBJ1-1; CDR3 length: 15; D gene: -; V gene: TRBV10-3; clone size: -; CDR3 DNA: TGTGCCATCAGTTCATCGGGACACCCAAACACTGAAGCTTTCTTT; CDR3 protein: CAISSSGHPNTEAFF
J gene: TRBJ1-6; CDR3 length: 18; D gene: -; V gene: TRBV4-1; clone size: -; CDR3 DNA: TGCGCCAGCAGCCAAGCGGTACGGAGAGCGGGACGGGAAAGGTATCTCCACTTT; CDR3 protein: CASSQAVRRAGRERYLHF
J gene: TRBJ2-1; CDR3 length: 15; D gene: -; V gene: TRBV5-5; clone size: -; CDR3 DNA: TGTGCCAGCAGCTTGAACGGGGGGCACTACAATGAGCAGTTCTTC; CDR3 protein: CASSLNGGHYNEQFF
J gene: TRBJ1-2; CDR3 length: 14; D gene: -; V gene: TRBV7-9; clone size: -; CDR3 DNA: TGTGCCAGCAGCGGGGCAGGGGATCTCTATGGCTACACCTTC; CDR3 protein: CASSGAGDLYGYTF
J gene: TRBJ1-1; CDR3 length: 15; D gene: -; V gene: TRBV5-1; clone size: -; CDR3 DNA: TGCGCCAGCAGCTTGTTTACAGGGAAAGGCGCTGAAGCTTTCTTT; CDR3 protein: CASSLFTGKGAEAFF
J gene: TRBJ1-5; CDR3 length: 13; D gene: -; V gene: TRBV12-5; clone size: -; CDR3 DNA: TGTGCTAGTGGTTTGGGGGCAGGGCAGCCCCAGCATTTT; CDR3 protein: CASGLGAGQPQHF
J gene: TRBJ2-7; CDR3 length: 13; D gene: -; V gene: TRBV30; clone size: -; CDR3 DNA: TGTGCCTGGAGGGTACAGGGTACTATGGAGCAGTACTTC; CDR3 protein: CAWRVQGTMEQYF
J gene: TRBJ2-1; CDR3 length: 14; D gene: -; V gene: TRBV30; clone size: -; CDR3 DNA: TGTGCCTGGAGTGTTATCCGAAACAACAATGAGCAGTTCTTC; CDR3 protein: CAWSVIRNNNEQFF
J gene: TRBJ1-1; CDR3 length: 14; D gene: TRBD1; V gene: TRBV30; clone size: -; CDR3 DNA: TGTGCCTGGAGTGTATGGGGACAGGGAGCTGAAGCTTTCTTT; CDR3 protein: CAWSVWGQGAEAFF
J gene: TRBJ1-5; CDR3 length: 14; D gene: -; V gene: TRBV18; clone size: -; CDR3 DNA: TGTGCCAGCTCACCCGTATCTAGCAATCAGCCCCAGCATTTT; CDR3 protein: CASSPVSSNQPQHF